This entry features one TCR beta chain sequence. CDR1 and CDR2 (germline): DFQATT, SNEGSKA (reference sequence). This CDR3 is built from 14 residues. Trimming removed 3 bases from V and 9 bases from J; junction bases left unmatched: 6. The data stem from a study of T-cell reconstitution after alpha-beta-depleted transplantation in children. Unique molecular identifiers were used to barcode this TCRbeta library. TCRdb used MiXCR to reprocess the PCR reads, holding one entry per CDR3 protein. The sample has hundreds of thousands of distinct CDR3 sequences, around 9.6% seen once; the top ten hold around 6%.

The sample was PBMCs from the stem cell graft donor, taken from the stem cell graft. V usage is TRBV20-1 and J usage is TRBJ2-1; TRBD2 matches at 12 bases. This clonotype was obtained from a human donor who donated a stem cell graft to a child with acute lymphoblastic leukemia. The CDR3 loop reads CSASRLAGASEQFF. CDR3 coding DNA: TGCAGTGCTAGCCGACTAGCGGGGGCTAGTGAGCAGTTCTTC.